The sequence of this TCR beta chain was determined in a study of beta chain features in type 1 diabetes. Points from the study as a whole: Patients' naive, central memory and Treg TCRB repertoires seemed closer to one another than those of healthy donors.

In total, each donor contributed a single heparinised blood draw that averaged around 0.12 L. A CD45RO/CCR7/CD25/CD127/CD95/CD27 panel sorted naive, central memory, regulatory and stem cell-like memory CD4+ cells. The investigators reverse transcribed all of the isolated RNA, so they sequenced expressed TCRB transcripts. This table comes from immunoSEQ multiplex PCR, and its TCRdb copy is limited to in-frame clones, with some not included. The sample includes under 300,000 clones, under 8.5% of them seen just once. The CDR3 loop spans 12 amino acids. V was pared by 11 bases and J by 0 bases, with 10 bases between. Germline V gene lookup returns CDR1 SNHLY and CDR2 FYNNEI. About this clone itself: Its antigen is undetermined.

Source material: central memory CD4+ T cells from blood. The source of this sequence is a young woman in good health. The chain has TRBV2 and TRBJ1-2; D remains ambiguous. The CDR3 region is CASHPANYGYTF. CDR3 bases: TGTGCCTCTCACCCAGCTAACTATGGCTACACCTTC.